In its sample, the clone carrying this T cell receptor beta chain was seen once. Its antigen is not identified. In germline, CDR1 is MNHEY, CDR2 SVGAGI. This CDR3 is built from 11 residues. The V end lost 8 bases, the J end lost 7 bases, and 10 bases lay between the germline ends. Here immunoSEQ multiplex PCR was the method, and the copy in TCRdb shows in-frame clones only, minus some. The sample holds some 99,000 clones, about 91% seen once. This sample was included in a study of T cell responses to AZD1222 COVID-19 vaccine. Points from the study as a whole: A rise in Spike-specific TCR breadth and depth followed two AZD1222 doses. The donors showed a predominance of white British ancestry and of females, with possible underestimation of clonal diversity.

The rearrangement uses TRBV6-5 and TRBJ2-3; no clear D gene. The clonotype comes from an adult in good health. Sequences were derived from peripheral blood, sampled on day 0 of AZD1222 vaccination. CDR3 nucleotides: TGTGCCAGCCGACGCACGCATACGCAGTATTTT. Translating gives CASRRTHTQYF.